The clone carrying this T cell receptor beta chain was observed a few times. Its antigen is not known. Distinct nucleotide sequences in the sample also encode this CDR3. The V end lost 3 bases, the J end lost 14 bases, and 8 bases lay between the germline ends. The CDR3 is 10 amino acids. Germline V gene lookup returns CDR1 DFQATT and CDR2 SNEGSKA (reference sequence). Each sorted fraction was over 98% pure. cDNA synthesis used the whole RNA isolate, giving expressed TCRB sequences. There were approximately 3.7 million reads on average in the naive, central memory and regulatory T cell samples. Generated by immunoSEQ multiplex PCR, the TCRdb table keeps only in-frame clones and is missing some. The table shows over 600,000 clones, with over 10% occurring only once. The record originates from a study of beta chain features in type 1 diabetes. Study results and caveats: Reduced insertions and increased deletions marked VDJ junctions in type 1 diabetes patients. The naive, central memory and Treg TCRB repertoires of patients appeared to be more similar to one another than those of healthy donors. All four CD4+ subsets from Type 1 diabetes patients carried moderately but significantly shorter TCRB CDR3s.

The TCR comes from a young man with type 1 diabetes. The rearrangement joins TRBV20-1 to TRBJ1-6; no firm D call. Sequences were obtained from naive CD4+ T cells from blood. The CDR3 DNA follows: TGCAGTGCTAGGACCTTGACCCTCCACTTT. It encodes CSARTLTLHF.